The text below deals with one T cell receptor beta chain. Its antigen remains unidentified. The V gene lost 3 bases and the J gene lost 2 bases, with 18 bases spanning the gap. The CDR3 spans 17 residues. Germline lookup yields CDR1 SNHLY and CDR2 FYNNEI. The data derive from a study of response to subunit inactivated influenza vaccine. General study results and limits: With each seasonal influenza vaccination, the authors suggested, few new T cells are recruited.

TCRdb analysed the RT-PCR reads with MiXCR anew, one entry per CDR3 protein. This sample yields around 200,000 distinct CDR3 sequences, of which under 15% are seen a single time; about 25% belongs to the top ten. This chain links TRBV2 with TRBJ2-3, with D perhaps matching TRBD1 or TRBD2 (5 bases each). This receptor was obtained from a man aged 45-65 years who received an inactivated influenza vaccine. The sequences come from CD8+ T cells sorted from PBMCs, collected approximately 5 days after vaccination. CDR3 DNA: TGTGCCAGCAGTGATCTTGGGGGTGACTATTCCACAGATACGCAGTATTTT. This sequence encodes CASSDLGGDYSTDTQYF.